This T cell receptor (beta chain) was recovered during a study of blood T cell repertoires in COVID-19. The protocol was immunoSEQ multiplex PCR, while the TCRdb copy is restricted to in-frame clones and leaves out a portion. The table has roughly 330,000 clones, approximately 88% seen once; the top ten hold 9.9%. The TCR originated in a young man with COVID-19, enrolled during active disease. Sequencing input: peripheral blood.

CDR3 bases: TGTGCCAGCAGCACCCTGACAGGGGACTATGGCTACACCTTC. The encoded protein is CASSTLTGDYGYTF. J is TRBJ1-2 and V is TRBV5-6; 8 bases are a match to TRBD1. The germline V gene has CDR1 SGHDT and CDR2 YYEEEE. V was clipped by 4 bases and J by 3 bases; unmatched bases: 5. The CDR3 contains 14 residues.